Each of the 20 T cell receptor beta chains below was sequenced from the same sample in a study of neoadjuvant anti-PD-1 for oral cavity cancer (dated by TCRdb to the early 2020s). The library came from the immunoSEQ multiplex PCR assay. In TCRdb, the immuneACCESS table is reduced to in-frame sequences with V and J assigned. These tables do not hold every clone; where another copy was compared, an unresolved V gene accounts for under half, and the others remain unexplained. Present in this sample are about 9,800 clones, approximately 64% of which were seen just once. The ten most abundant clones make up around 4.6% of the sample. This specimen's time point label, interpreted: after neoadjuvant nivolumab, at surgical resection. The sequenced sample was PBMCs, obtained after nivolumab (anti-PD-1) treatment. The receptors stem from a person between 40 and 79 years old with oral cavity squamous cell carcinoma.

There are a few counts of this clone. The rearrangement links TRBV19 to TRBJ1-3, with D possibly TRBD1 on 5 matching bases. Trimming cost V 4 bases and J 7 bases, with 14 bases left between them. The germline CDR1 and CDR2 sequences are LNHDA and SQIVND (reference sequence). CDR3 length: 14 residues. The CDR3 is CASSRPGPGNTIYF. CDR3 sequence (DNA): TGTGCCAGTAGTAGGCCGGGACCGGGGAACACCATATATTTT. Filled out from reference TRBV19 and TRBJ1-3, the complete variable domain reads DGGITQSPKYLFRKEGQNVTLSCEQNLNHDAMYWYRQDPGQGLRLIYYSQIVNDFQKGDIAEGYSVSREKKESFPLTVTSAQKNPTAFYLCASSRPGPGNTIYFGEGSWLTVV.

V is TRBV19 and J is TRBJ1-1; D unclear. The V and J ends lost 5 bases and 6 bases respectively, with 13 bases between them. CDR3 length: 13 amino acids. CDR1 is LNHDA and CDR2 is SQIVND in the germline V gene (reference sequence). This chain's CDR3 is CASSPNTRAEAFF. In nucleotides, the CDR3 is TGTGCCAGTAGTCCGAACACAAGAGCTGAAGCTTTCTTT.

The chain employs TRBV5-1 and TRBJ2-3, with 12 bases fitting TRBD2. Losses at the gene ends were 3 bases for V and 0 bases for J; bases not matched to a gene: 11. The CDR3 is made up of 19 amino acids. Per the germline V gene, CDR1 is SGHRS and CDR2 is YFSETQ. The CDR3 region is CASSSADKGLAGSTDTQYF. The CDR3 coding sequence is TGCGCCAGCAGCTCCGCCGATAAGGGACTAGCGGGTAGCACAGATACGCAGTATTTT. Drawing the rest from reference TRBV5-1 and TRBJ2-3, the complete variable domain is KAGVTQTPRYLIKTRGQQVTLSCSPISGHRSVSWYQQTPGQGLQFLFEYFSETQRNKGNFPGRFSGRQFSNSRSEMNVSTLELGDSALYLCASSSADKGLAGSTDTQYFGPGTRLTVL.

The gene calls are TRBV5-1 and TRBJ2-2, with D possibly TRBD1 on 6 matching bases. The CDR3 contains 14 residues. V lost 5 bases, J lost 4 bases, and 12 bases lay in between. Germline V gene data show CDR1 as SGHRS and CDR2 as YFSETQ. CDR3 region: CASREGVGTGELFF. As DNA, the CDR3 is TGCGCCAGCAGAGAGGGGGTAGGCACCGGGGAGCTGTTTTTT. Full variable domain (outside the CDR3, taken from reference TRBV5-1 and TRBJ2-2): KAGVTQTPRYLIKTRGQQVTLSCSPISGHRSVSWYQQTPGQGLQFLFEYFSETQRNKGNFPGRFSGRQFSNSRSEMNVSTLELGDSALYLCASREGVGTGELFFGEGSRLTVL.

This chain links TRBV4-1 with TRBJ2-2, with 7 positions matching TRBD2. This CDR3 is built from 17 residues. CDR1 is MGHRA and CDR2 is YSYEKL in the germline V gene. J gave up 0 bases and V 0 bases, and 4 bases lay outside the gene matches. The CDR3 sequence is CASSQDRSGANTGELFF. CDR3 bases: TGCGCCAGCAGCCAAGATAGAAGCGGGGCGAACACCGGGGAGCTGTTTTTT.

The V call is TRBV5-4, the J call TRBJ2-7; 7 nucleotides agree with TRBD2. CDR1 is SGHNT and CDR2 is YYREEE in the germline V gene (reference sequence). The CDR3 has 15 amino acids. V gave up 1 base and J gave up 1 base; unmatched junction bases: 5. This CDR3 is CASSLSRDYSYEQYF. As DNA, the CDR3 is TGTGCCAGCAGCTTGTCTCGGGACTATTCCTACGAGCAGTACTTC.

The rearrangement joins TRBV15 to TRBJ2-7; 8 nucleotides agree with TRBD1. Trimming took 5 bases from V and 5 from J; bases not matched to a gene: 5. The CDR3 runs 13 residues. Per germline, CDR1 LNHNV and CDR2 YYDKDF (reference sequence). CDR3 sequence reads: CATSQDRVNEQYF. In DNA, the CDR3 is TGTGCCACCAGCCAGGACAGGGTTAACGAGCAGTACTTC.

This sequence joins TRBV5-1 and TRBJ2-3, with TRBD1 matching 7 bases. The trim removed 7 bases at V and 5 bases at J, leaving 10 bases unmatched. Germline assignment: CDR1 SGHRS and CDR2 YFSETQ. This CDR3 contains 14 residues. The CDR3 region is CASQARGTEDTQYF. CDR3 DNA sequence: TGCGCCAGCCAGGCCAGGGGGACAGAAGATACGCAGTATTTT.

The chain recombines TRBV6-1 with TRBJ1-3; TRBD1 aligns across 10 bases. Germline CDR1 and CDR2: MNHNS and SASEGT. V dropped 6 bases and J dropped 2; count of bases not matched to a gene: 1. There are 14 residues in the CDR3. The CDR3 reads CASRTGGTGNTIYF. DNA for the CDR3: TGTGCCAGCAGGACAGGGGGCACTGGAAACACCATATATTTT.

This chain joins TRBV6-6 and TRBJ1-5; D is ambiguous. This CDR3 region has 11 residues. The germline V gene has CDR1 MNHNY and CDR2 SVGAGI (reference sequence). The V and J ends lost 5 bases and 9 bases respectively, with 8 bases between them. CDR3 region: CASSAGRPQHF. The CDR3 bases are TGTGCCAGCAGTGCCGGACGGCCCCAGCATTTT.

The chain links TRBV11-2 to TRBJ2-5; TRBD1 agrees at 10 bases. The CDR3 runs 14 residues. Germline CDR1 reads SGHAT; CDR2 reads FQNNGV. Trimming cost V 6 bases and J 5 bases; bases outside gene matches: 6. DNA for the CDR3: TGTGCCAGCAGTCCGGACAGGGGGTACGAGACCCAGTACTTC. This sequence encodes CASSPDRGYETQYF.

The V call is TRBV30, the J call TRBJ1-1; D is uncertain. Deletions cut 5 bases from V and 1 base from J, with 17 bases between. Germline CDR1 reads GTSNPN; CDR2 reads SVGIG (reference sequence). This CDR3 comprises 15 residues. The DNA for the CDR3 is TGTGCCTGGGATCTACGGAGGTTGGCGAACACTGAAGCTTTCTTT. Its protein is CAWDLRRLANTEAFF.

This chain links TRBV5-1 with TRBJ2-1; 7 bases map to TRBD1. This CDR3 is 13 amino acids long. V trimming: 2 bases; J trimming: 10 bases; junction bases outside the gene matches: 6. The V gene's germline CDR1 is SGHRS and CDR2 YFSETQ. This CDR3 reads CASSLYRGREQFF. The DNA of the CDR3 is TGCGCCAGCAGCTTATACAGGGGCAGAGAGCAGTTCTTC.

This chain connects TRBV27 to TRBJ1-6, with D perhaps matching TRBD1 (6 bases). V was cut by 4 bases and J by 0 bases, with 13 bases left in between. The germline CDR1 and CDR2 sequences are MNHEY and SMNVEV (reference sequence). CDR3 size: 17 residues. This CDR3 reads CASSWGRLASYNSPLHF. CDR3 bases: TGTGCCAGCAGTTGGGGGCGATTGGCCTCCTATAATTCACCCCTCCACTTT.

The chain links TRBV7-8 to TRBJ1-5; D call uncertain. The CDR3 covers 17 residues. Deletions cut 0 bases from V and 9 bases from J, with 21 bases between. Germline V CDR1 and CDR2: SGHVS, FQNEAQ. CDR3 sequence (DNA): TGTGCCAGCAGCTTAGCTCTGAGTCGGCAGGCCCGGTCGCCCCAGCATTTT. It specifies CASSLALSRQARSPQHF.

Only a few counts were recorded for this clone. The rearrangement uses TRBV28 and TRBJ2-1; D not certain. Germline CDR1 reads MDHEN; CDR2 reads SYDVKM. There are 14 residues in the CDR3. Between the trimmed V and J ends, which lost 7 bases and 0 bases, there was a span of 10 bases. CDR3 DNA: TGTGCCAGCAACGACGCTAGCTCCTACAATGAGCAGTTCTTC. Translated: CASNDASSYNEQFF. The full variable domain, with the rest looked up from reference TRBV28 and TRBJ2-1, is DVKVTQSSRYLVKRTGEKVFLECVQDMDHENMFWYRQDPGLGLRLIYFSYDVKMKEKGDIPEGYSVSREKKERFSLILESASTNQTSMYLCASNDASSYNEQFFGPGTRLTVL.

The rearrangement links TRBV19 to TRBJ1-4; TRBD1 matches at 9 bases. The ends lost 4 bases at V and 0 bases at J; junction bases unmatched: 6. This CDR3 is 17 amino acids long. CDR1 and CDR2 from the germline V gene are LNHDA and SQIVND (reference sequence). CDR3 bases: TGTGCCAGTAGTACTCCGGGACAGGGATCAACTAATGAAAAACTGTTTTTT. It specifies CASSTPGQGSTNEKLFF.

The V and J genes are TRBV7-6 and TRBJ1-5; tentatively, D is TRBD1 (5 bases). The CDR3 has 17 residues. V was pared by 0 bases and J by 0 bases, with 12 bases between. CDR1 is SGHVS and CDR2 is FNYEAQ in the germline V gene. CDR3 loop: CASSLATRDFSNQPQHF. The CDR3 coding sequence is TGTGCCAGCAGCTTAGCAACCCGGGACTTTAGCAATCAGCCCCAGCATTTT.

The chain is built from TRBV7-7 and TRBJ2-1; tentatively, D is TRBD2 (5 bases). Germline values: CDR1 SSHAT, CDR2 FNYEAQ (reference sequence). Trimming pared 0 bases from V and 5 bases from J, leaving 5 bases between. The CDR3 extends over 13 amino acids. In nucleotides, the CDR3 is TGTGCCAGCAGCTTAGCGAGGGACAATGAGCAGTTCTTC. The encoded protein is CASSLARDNEQFF.

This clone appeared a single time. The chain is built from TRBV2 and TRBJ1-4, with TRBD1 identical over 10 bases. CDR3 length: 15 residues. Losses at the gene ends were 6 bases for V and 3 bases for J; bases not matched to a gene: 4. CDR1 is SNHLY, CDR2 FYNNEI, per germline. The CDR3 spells CASRSGQGANEKLFF. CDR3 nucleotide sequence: TGTGCCAGCAGATCCGGACAGGGGGCTAATGAAAAACTGTTTTTT.